This T cell receptor beta chain is from a study of PD-1 blockade in classical Hodgkin lymphoma. Study overall: Treatment was intravenous nivolumab, 3 mg/kg every 2 weeks, until progression.

The table came from immunoSEQ multiplex PCR; TCRdb's copy has only in-frame clones and leaves some out. Among almost 85,000 clones listed, around 90% were seen once. Each patient experienced a relapse that followed autologous stem cell transplantation, and brentuximab vedotin exposure varied. The germline V gene has CDR1 MNHEY and CDR2 SMNVEV (reference sequence). The CDR3 length is 11 residues. The V and J ends lost 2 bases and 6 bases respectively, with 3 bases between them. The receptor was isolated from a human donor with classical Hodgkin lymphoma. V and J are TRBV27 and TRBJ2-3, with D unclear. This specimen consisted of peripheral blood mononuclear cells (PBMCs), obtained at baseline. CDR3 sequence reads: CASSLGDTQYF. CDR3 DNA sequence: TGTGCCAGCAGTTTAGGGGATACGCAGTATTTT.